This T cell receptor (beta chain) appears in the sequencing data of a study of shared clonotypes between healthy human individuals. Study context: There were three CD4 naive, three CD4 memory, two CD8 naive and one CD8 memory plates per donor.

Notes on the study in general: With few donors, the genetic and exposure-history diversity represented was limited.

TCRdb's copy holds only in-frame clones and misses some; the assay was immunoSEQ multiplex PCR. The data hold 2.3 million or so clones, with 85% to 95% observed a single time. As to this clone: Antigen unknown.

Germline assignment: CDR1 SGHAT and CDR2 FQNNGV. V lost 1 base and J lost 6, with 12 bases in between. The CDR3 is 14 amino acids. This sequence originates from a man between 18 and 35 years old in good health. Some clones in this sample may be carry-over from other donors' samples. Sample: naive CD4+ T cells from PBMCs. The subset here: CD45RA+ positively selected. The V gene is TRBV11-2, the J gene TRBJ1-1; D is perhaps TRBD1 (5 bases). The CDR3 loop is CASSLVEGIAEAFF. As DNA, the CDR3 is TGTGCCAGCAGCTTAGTCGAGGGGATCGCTGAAGCTTTCTTT.